This TCR beta chain is drawn from a study of T-cell memory formation after mild COVID-19 (dated by TCRdb to about 2021). Background on the whole study: TCR sequence clusters from the two donors were found to be largely donor specific. In two donors, T-cell clones that expanded and contracted after mild COVID-19 were followed by sequencing TCRalpha and TCRbeta repertoires longitudinally. Two young, previously healthy adult volunteers, one female and one male, were included in the cohort. The paper as a whole reports these results and caveats: From day 15 to 85, contracting clones showed balanced CD4/CD8 phenotypes, whereas a second wave of clones that expanded from day 15 to 37 leaned towards CD4+. SARS-CoV-2 specificity was not confirmed for the second-wave clones peaking on day 37. Contracting CD4+ clones turned up mainly in the CM and EM memory subsets, whereas EMRA was where CD8+ clones were enriched. The study covered only a couple of mild cases, and larger cohorts including severe cases with pre-infection samples were considered necessary. The detection of some responding clones in pre-infection memory suggests that pre-existing cross-reactive memory T cells joined the SARS-CoV-2 response.

Ficoll-Paque density gradient centrifugation was used to isolate PBMCs. By its share of the sample, this clonotype is medium-sized (0.01 to 0.1%). Its antigen is unknown. Per-nucleotide qualities are absent, and no much larger clonotype sits a single base away. The instrument was an Illumina NovaSeq 6000. cDNA libraries for TCRalpha and TCRbeta were prepared by 5'RACE using constant-segment primers, with sample barcodes and unique molecular identifiers added. RNA was extracted from every sample with Trizol reagent. The libraries were amplified in two PCR steps, and the second step added a second sample barcode and Illumina TruSeq adapters. Libraries were sequenced on an Illumina NovaSeq with 2 x 150 bp paired-end reads. The paper's data handling went like this. Demultiplexing of reads and collapsing into UMI-guided consensus sequences were performed with migec v1.2.7. With mixcr v2.1.11, UMI consensuses were aligned to TRA and TRB V and J templates and assembled into clonotypes. A clonotype was counted as expanded or contracted only if both edgeR and NoisET called the change significant, with noise models trained on biological replicates. For edgeR calls, a false discovery rate-adjusted p below 0.01 and a log2 fold-change threshold of 1 were applied. As an exploratory analysis of dynamics, max-normalized trajectories of the 1000 most abundant clonotypes were examined with PCA combined with hierarchical clustering. Separately sequenced CD4+ and CD8+ repertoires were used to assign the CD4 or CD8 phenotype of responding clones. The public reads were reprocessed in TCRdb via fastp at Q25 and MiXCR, keeping in-frame beta chains. Duplicate CDR3 protein sequences are folded into a single record with the most common DNA and genes. TCRdb assigned the V and J calls; the authors' analysis was not used. For this sample there are hundreds of thousands of distinct CDR3 sequences; less than 25% appear just once. Of the sample, approximately 8.4% is held by the ten largest clones.

The CDR3 holds 14 amino acids from the cysteine to the phenylalanine. The entry retains the CDR3 DNA only, 42 bases that are in frame from base 1. Based on the germline V gene (reference sequence), the CDR1 and CDR2 sequences are DFQATT and SNEGSKA. Trimming at the junction amounts to 2 bases on V and 0 bases on J, and the germline ends lie 11 bases apart. Specimen: PBMCs or a T cell subset sorted from them (not recorded which). Recombination joined TRBV20-1 with TRBJ2-7, with a weak D call of TRBD1 (5 bases match). The clonotype was recovered from an adult woman who had mild COVID-19 (a few samples of this study predate the infection). The sample titles of this study are shuffled in the database, so cell type and time point are left out; the donor was told from shared clones. CDR3 region: CSARNRSYSYEQYF. The DNA is as follows: TGCAGTGCTAGAAACAGGTCGTACTCCTACGAGCAGTACTTC.